These 28 T cell receptor beta chains share one sample of origin, sequenced in a study of cytomegalovirus exposure and HLA in healthy donors. 13 Jbeta primers and 60 Vbeta primers were used for the PCR. Here immunoSEQ multiplex PCR was the method, and the copy in TCRdb shows in-frame clones only, minus some. The sample yields around 80,000 clones, around 70% seen once. Sequencing was done on a sample of PBMCs. The receptors here all came from a man in his forties in good health and CMV-seropositive.

The chain links TRBV6-6 to TRBJ2-1; D is uncertain. V lost 8 bases and J 0 bases, leaving 8 bases between the germline ends. Per the germline V gene, CDR1 is MNHNY and CDR2 is SVGAGI (reference sequence). The CDR3 spans 13 residues. CDR3 sequence: CASALSSYNEQFF. The CDR3 nucleotides read TGTGCCAGCGCCCTGAGCTCCTACAATGAGCAGTTCTTC.

V is TRBV14 and J is TRBJ2-3; 8 bases align to TRBD1. Per germline, CDR1 SGHDN and CDR2 FVKESK. V trimming: 2 bases; J trimming: 8 bases; junction bases outside the gene matches: 3. CDR3 length equals 13 residues. The DNA of the CDR3 is TGTGCCAGCAGCCAACAGGGGGCCGGTACGCAGTATTTT. This translates into CASSQQGAGTQYF.

The chain links TRBV5-4 to TRBJ2-3, with D unresolved. Trimming took off 3 bases at V and 1 base at J, with 9 bases between the two ends. Germline V gene sequence: CDR1 SGHNT, CDR2 YYREEE (reference sequence). CDR3 length: 14 amino acids. CDR3 region: CASSSAQGTDTQYF. CDR3 nucleotides: TGTGCCAGCAGCTCCGCCCAGGGCACAGATACGCAGTATTTT.

J is TRBJ2-5 and V is TRBV29-1; D gene uncertain. The CDR3 totals 12 residues. V shed 7 bases and J shed 7 bases, with 16 bases lying between them. Germline CDR1 reads SQVTM; CDR2 reads ANQGSEA. CDR3: CSAADLVGTQYF. The DNA for the CDR3 is TGCAGCGCTGCTGACTTGGTAGGGACCCAGTACTTC.

The V gene is TRBV5-8, the J gene TRBJ1-1, with D unresolved. The CDR3 length is 13 residues. V was pared by 2 bases and J by 1 base, with 6 bases between. Germline CDR1 and CDR2: SGHTS and YDEGEE. CDR3 residues: CASSFGWNTEAFF. The CDR3 bases are TGTGCCAGCAGCTTCGGTTGGAACACTGAAGCTTTCTTT. Full variable domain (rest looked up from reference TRBV5-8 and TRBJ1-1): EAGVTQSPTHLIKTRGQQATLRCSPISGHTSVYWYQQALGLGLQFLLWYDEGEERNRGNFPPRFSGRQFPNYSSELNVNALELEDSALYLCASSFGWNTEAFFGQGTRLTVV.

The V gene is TRBV28, the J gene TRBJ1-5, with D unclear. The ends were cut back, 8 bases at V and 3 bases at J, with 14 bases in the middle. The length of the CDR3 is 14 residues. The germline gives CDR1 MDHEN, CDR2 SYDVKM. The CDR3 is CASGATSFNQPQHF. In nucleotides, the CDR3 is TGTGCCAGCGGAGCCACCTCGTTCAATCAGCCCCAGCATTTT.

The chain couples TRBV7-6 to TRBJ1-2; D is unresolved. Deletions cut 6 bases from V and 2 bases from J, with 10 bases between. There are 13 residues in the CDR3. Germline loops: CDR1 SGHVS, CDR2 FNYEAQ. The CDR3 here is CASRPPGNYGYTF. CDR3 in DNA: TGTGCCAGCAGGCCCCCGGGGAACTATGGCTACACCTTC. Variable domain in full (rest from reference TRBV7-6 and TRBJ1-2): GAGVSQSPRYKVTKRGQDVALRCDPISGHVSLYWYRQALGQGPEFLTYFNYEAQQDKSGLPNDRFSAERPEGSISTLTIQRTEQRDSAMYRCASRPPGNYGYTFGSGTRLTVV.

This clone was found a few times. Written as DNA, the CDR3 is TGTGCCAGCAGTGACAGTCCCGTAGCCAAAAACATTCAGTACTTC. This gives the protein CASSDSPVAKNIQYF. The V and J genes are TRBV6-1 and TRBJ2-4; D not certain. CDR3 length: 15 amino acids. Trimming cost V 3 bases and J 0 bases, with 9 bases left between them. Germline CDR1 is MNHNS and CDR2 is SASEGT.

In its sample, this clone was seen a few times. V gene TRBV28 combines with J gene TRBJ1-4; the D is unclear. This CDR3 contains 14 residues. V lost 3 bases to trimming and J lost 8 bases, with 13 bases between them. CDR1 is MDHEN, CDR2 SYDVKM, per germline. The CDR3 protein is CASSLSRSYEKLFF. The DNA of the CDR3 is TGTGCCAGCAGTTTGTCGAGGTCATACGAAAAACTGTTTTTT.

In the case of this clone: One junction end does not reproduce the germline sequence, and a read error may be involved. V and J are TRBV20-1 and TRBJ1-2, with D possibly being TRBD1 (6 bases). The CDR3 totals 11 residues. The germline V gene has CDR1 DFQATT and CDR2 SNEGSKA (reference sequence). CDR3 in amino acids: CSARDRTVTFF. For the CDR3, the DNA is TGCAGTGCTCGGGATCGGACAGTTACATTCTTC.

The rearrangement uses TRBV6-5 and TRBJ2-7; 14 bases are a match to TRBD2. The V gene end was trimmed by 6 bases and the J gene end by 9 bases; junction bases not matched to a gene: 10. The CDR3 length is 15 residues. From germline, CDR1 is MNHEY and CDR2 SVGAGI. CDR3 in amino acids: CASRRLAGGAAGQYF. In nucleotides, the CDR3 is TGTGCCAGCAGGCGACTAGCGGGAGGGGCTGCCGGGCAGTACTTC.

The chain is built from TRBV30 and TRBJ1-5; D might be TRBD1 (6 bases). Germline loops: CDR1 GTSNPN, CDR2 SVGIG (reference sequence). The CDR3 is 14 amino acids. V was trimmed by 2 bases and J by 6 bases, leaving 14 bases between them. The CDR3 spells CAWSRGGSGQPQHF. CDR3 DNA sequence: TGTGCCTGGAGTCGGGGGGGCTCTGGTCAGCCCCAGCATTTT.

This clone was seen a single time. The chain couples TRBV28 to TRBJ1-4; no reliable D call. Germline assignment: CDR1 MDHEN and CDR2 SYDVKM. The CDR3 loop spans 14 amino acids. Trimming left V 3 bases short and J 2 bases short, with 7 bases between. CDR3 residues: CASSFGVTNEKLFF. CDR3 bases: TGTGCCAGCAGTTTCGGGGTCACTAATGAAAAACTGTTTTTT.

The chain is built from TRBV7-9 and TRBJ2-2; D perhaps matches TRBD1 (6 bases). The germline V gene encodes CDR1 SEHNR and CDR2 FQNEAQ (reference sequence). This CDR3 contains 15 residues. V was shortened by 5 bases and J by 7 bases, with 17 bases between the two germline ends. The CDR3 nucleotides are TGTGCCAGCAGCCCCCGACCCCAGGGGCACGGGGAGCTGTTTTTT. It specifies CASSPRPQGHGELFF.

CDR3 in amino acids: CASSFAGGFFGELFF. Here the CDR3 DNA reads TGTGCCAGCAGCTTCGCGGGAGGGTTTTTCGGGGAGCTGTTTTTT. The rearrangement links TRBV7-8 to TRBJ2-2; TRBD2 matches at 9 bases. V lost 3 bases and J lost 7; bases outside the gene matches: 6. This CDR3 region has 15 residues. Germline V gives CDR1 SGHVS, CDR2 FQNEAQ. The complete variable domain, with remaining parts taken from reference TRBV7-8 and TRBJ2-2, reads GAGVSQSPRYKVAKRGQDVALRCDPISGHVSLFWYQQALGQGPEFLTYFQNEAQLDKSGLPSDRFFAERPEGSVSTLKIQRTQQEDSAVYLCASSFAGGFFGELFFGEGSRLTVL.

This clone occurred once. A junction end diverges from the germline sequence, so it may reflect a read error. Other DNA sequences in this specimen translate into the identical CDR3. The genes are TRBV29-1 and TRBJ1-4; possible D gene TRBD1, 5 bases. The length of the CDR3 is 13 residues. Germline lookup yields CDR1 SQVTM and CDR2 ANQGSEA. CDR3 DNA: TGCAGCGTTGAAGACAGGGCGGATGAAAAACTGTTCTTT. Encoded protein: CSVEDRADEKLFF. Complete variable domain (other parts from reference TRBV29-1 and TRBJ1-4): SAVISQKPSRDICQRGTSLTIQCQVDSQVTMMFWYRQQPGQSLTLIATANQGSEATYESGFVIDKFPISRPNLTFSTLTVSNMSPEDSSIYLCSVEDRADEKLFFGSGTQLSVL.

This chain connects TRBV4-3 to TRBJ2-3, with 7 bases that match TRBD2. CDR1 is LGHNA, CDR2 YSLEER, per germline. The CDR3 spans 15 residues. Trimming cost V 4 bases and J 2 bases; bases outside gene matches: 6. CDR3: CASSLGGTTTDTQYF. The CDR3 bases are TGCGCCAGCAGCCTTGGAGGGACTACCACAGATACGCAGTATTTT.

The genes are TRBV6-5 and TRBJ1-5, with D unresolved. Trimming took 0 bases from V and 5 from J, leaving 11 bases between them. Germline loops: CDR1 MNHEY, CDR2 SVGAGI. This CDR3 contains 15 residues. CDR3 DNA sequence: TGTGCCAGCAGTTACTCGGGCAGGCGGGATCAGCCCCAGCATTTT. Amino acids: CASSYSGRRDQPQHF.

The chain couples TRBV10-1 to TRBJ1-4, with a weak D call TRBD1 (5 bases). Trimming shortened V by 0 bases and J by 7 bases, and 21 bases separated the two germline ends. Germline assignment: CDR1 WNHNN and CDR2 SYGVQD (reference sequence). The CDR3 length is 18 residues. This CDR3 reads CASSESLGWPGGGEKLFF. CDR3 sequence (DNA): TGCGCCAGCAGTGAGTCGCTGGGGTGGCCGGGCGGGGGTGAAAAACTGTTTTTT.

As concerns this clone: The sample holds other DNA sequences that translate to the same CDR3. The chain carries TRBV15 and TRBJ2-5; 8 bases agree with TRBD2. The V and J ends lost 1 base and 2 bases, in that order; junction bases with no gene match: 3. The CDR3 runs 15 residues. Germline lookup yields CDR1 LNHNV and CDR2 YYDKDF (reference sequence). In nucleotides, the CDR3 is TGTGCCACCAGCAGAGCCGGGGGGGCGCAAGAGACCCAGTACTTC. Translating gives CATSRAGGAQETQYF.

V is TRBV7-2 and J is TRBJ2-2; 7 positions agree with TRBD1. CDR1 SGHTA and CDR2 FQGNSA come from the germline V gene. Trimming removed 5 bases from V and 5 bases from J; junction bases left unmatched: 11. This CDR3 contains 16 residues. The CDR3 DNA reads as TGTGCCAGCAGCATCTCCGGGACAGATGTAACCGGGGAGCTGTTTTTT. Residues: CASSISGTDVTGELFF. Drawing the rest from reference TRBV7-2 and TRBJ2-2, the complete variable domain is GAGVSQSPSNKVTEKGKDVELRCDPISGHTALYWYRQSLGQGLEFLIYFQGNSAPDKSGLPSDRFSAERTGGSVSTLTIQRTQQEDSAVYLCASSISGTDVTGELFFGEGSRLTVL.

The chain combines TRBV7-2 with TRBJ2-7, with D possibly being TRBD1 (6 bases). Trimming cost V 3 bases and J 6 bases, with 9 bases left between them. The CDR3 runs 12 residues. Germline values: CDR1 SGHTA, CDR2 FQGNSA. The DNA for the CDR3 is TGTGCCAGCAGCTTGGGGACAACCGAGCAGTACTTC. It specifies CASSLGTTEQYF. Combining the CDR3 with reference TRBV7-2 and TRBJ2-7 gives the whole variable domain GAGVSQSPSNKVTEKGKDVELRCDPISGHTALYWYRQSLGQGLEFLIYFQGNSAPDKSGLPSDRFSAERTGGSVSTLTIQRTQQEDSAVYLCASSLGTTEQYFGPGTRLTVT.

This clone was counted a few times. The V gene is TRBV5-1, the J gene TRBJ1-2; D gene unclear. The germline gives CDR1 SGHRS, CDR2 YFSETQ. This CDR3 region has 13 residues. The V gene lost 5 bases and the J gene lost 4 bases, with 12 bases spanning the gap. CDR3 in amino acids: CASRREEGYGYTF. In DNA form, the CDR3 reads TGCGCCAGCAGGCGTGAAGAGGGCTATGGCTACACCTTC. Full variable domain (rest looked up from reference TRBV5-1 and TRBJ1-2): KAGVTQTPRYLIKTRGQQVTLSCSPISGHRSVSWYQQTPGQGLQFLFEYFSETQRNKGNFPGRFSGRQFSNSRSEMNVSTLELGDSALYLCASRREEGYGYTFGSGTRLTVV.

The V call is TRBV27, the J call TRBJ1-2; TRBD1 agrees at 9 bases. The CDR3 length is 14 residues. V lost 5 bases, J lost 1 base, and 2 bases stayed unmatched. Germline values: CDR1 MNHEY, CDR2 SMNVEV (reference sequence). The CDR3 loop reads CASSRDRVNYGYTF. CDR3 sequence (DNA): TGTGCCAGCAGTCGGGACAGGGTTAACTATGGCTACACCTTC.

The rearrangement links TRBV10-3 to TRBJ1-4, with 7 bases matching TRBD1. The V gene end was trimmed by 10 bases and the J gene end by 8 bases; junction bases not matched to a gene: 7. Germline CDR1 and CDR2: ENHRY and SYGVKD. The CDR3 loop spans 12 amino acids. The CDR3: CATRDRAEKLFF. The CDR3 DNA reads as TGTGCCACCCGGGACAGAGCCGAAAAACTGTTTTTT.

The chain links TRBV7-2 to TRBJ2-3; the D gene is possibly TRBD2 (5 bases). CDR1 and CDR2 from the germline V gene are SGHTA and FQGNSA. Trimming pared 2 bases from V and 1 base from J, leaving 7 bases between. The CDR3 extends over 14 amino acids. CDR3 sequence (DNA): TGTGCCAGCAGCTTAAACGGGGGCACAGATACGCAGTATTTT. It codes for CASSLNGGTDTQYF. Using reference TRBV7-2 and TRBJ2-3 for the parts outside the CDR3, the full variable domain is GAGVSQSPSNKVTEKGKDVELRCDPISGHTALYWYRQSLGQGLEFLIYFQGNSAPDKSGLPSDRFSAERTGGSVSTLTIQRTQQEDSAVYLCASSLNGGTDTQYFGPGTRLTVL.

The chain employs TRBV28 and TRBJ2-1; D gene unclear. The germline V gene has CDR1 MDHEN and CDR2 SYDVKM. V was shortened by 7 bases and J by 6 bases, with 10 bases between the two germline ends. This CDR3 spans 12 amino acids. This CDR3 is CASKNLGNEQFF. The CDR3 region has the DNA TGTGCCAGCAAAAACCTCGGCAATGAGCAGTTCTTC. Together with reference TRBV28 and TRBJ2-1, the CDR3 gives the full variable domain: DVKVTQSSRYLVKRTGEKVFLECVQDMDHENMFWYRQDPGLGLRLIYFSYDVKMKEKGDIPEGYSVSREKKERFSLILESASTNQTSMYLCASKNLGNEQFFGPGTRLTVL.

The chain has TRBV29-1 and TRBJ1-3; 7 nucleotides align to TRBD1. V lost 7 bases, J lost 2 bases, and 5 bases stayed unmatched. This CDR3 has 13 amino acids. The germline V gene has CDR1 SQVTM and CDR2 ANQGSEA. The CDR3 here is CSGNRGPGNTIYF. CDR3 nucleotides: TGCAGCGGGAACAGGGGCCCTGGAAACACCATATATTTT. The complete variable domain, with remaining parts taken from reference TRBV29-1 and TRBJ1-3, reads SAVISQKPSRDICQRGTSLTIQCQVDSQVTMMFWYRQQPGQSLTLIATANQGSEATYESGFVIDKFPISRPNLTFSTLTVSNMSPEDSSIYLCSGNRGPGNTIYFGEGSWLTVV.